This T cell receptor beta chain originates from a study of cytomegalovirus exposure and HLA in healthy donors. Study-wide results and limits: In a later analysis, specific HLA alleles were associated with under 20,000 TCR beta sequences at a 0.05 false discovery rate. Sequencing artifact likely explains a cluster of highly shared sequence variants.

It was with 60 Vbeta and 13 Jbeta primers that the PCR ran. Assay: immunoSEQ multiplex PCR; the TCRdb copy retains only in-frame clones and omits some. The sample lists about 86,000 clones, roughly 77% seen once, with 14% to 15% in the top ten. As to this clone: Its target is not known.

The CDR3 runs 14 residues. Germline V gene sequence: CDR1 SQVTM, CDR2 ANQGSEA. V shed 4 bases and J shed 0 bases, with 10 bases lying between them. The sequencing sample was made of PBMCs. This chain connects TRBV29-1 to TRBJ2-1; D remains unclear. This sequence was found in a woman aged 40-49 years in good health and CMV-seropositive. The CDR3 DNA reads as TGCAGCGTTGTCCCGAGCCCCTCCTACAATGAGCAGTTCTTC. Its translation: CSVVPSPSYNEQFF.